This T cell receptor (beta chain) was identified during a study of blood T cell repertoires in COVID-19. Study in general: Samples of COVID-19 (acute and convalescent) were obtained from the United States, Italy and Spain.

Original analysis: Quantification of nucleated cells was approximated via reference gene primer amplification. Generated by immunoSEQ multiplex PCR, the TCRdb table keeps only in-frame clones and is missing some. Clone size and V and J calls were adopted from that table, with D and trimming inferred from the DNA. The repertoire consists of fewer than 50,000 clones, with roughly 86% occurring once and the leading ten covering 14% to 15%. V lost 0 bases to trimming and J lost 1 base; unmatched junction nucleotides: 7. CDR3 size: 18 residues. The germline gives CDR1 LNHDA, CDR2 SQIVND (reference sequence).

Material for sequencing was peripheral blood. This receptor was taken from a human donor in a cohort sampled during active COVID-19. The rearrangement links TRBV19 to TRBJ2-5; 11 positions agree with TRBD2. The CDR3 DNA reads as TGTGCCAGTAGTATAGATCGTACTAGCGGGAGCATCCAAGAGACCCAGTACTTC. Protein sequence: CASSIDRTSGSIQETQYF. Variable domain in full (rest from reference TRBV19 and TRBJ2-5): DGGITQSPKYLFRKEGQNVTLSCEQNLNHDAMYWYRQDPGQGLRLIYYSQIVNDFQKGDIAEGYSVSREKKESFPLTVTSAQKNPTAFYLCASSIDRTSGSIQETQYFGPGTRLLVL.